Each of the 3 T cell receptor beta chains below was sequenced from the same sample in a study of T cells in Graves' hyperthyroidism and ophthalmopathy. There were TCR beta CDR3 regions amplified from RNA transcripts. Researchers ran a first-round RT-PCR on the TCR CDR3 using the HTBI primer set. TCRdb independently ran MiXCR on the multiplex PCR reads; one entry per CDR3 protein. The sample yields approximately 330,000 distinct CDR3 sequences, roughly an eighth seen once. Sequencing input: blood. The source is a woman between 40 and 50 years old with Graves' ophthalmopathy.

This clonotype occurred many times. The rearrangement joins TRBV5-1 to TRBJ1-1, with 10 bases identical to TRBD1. V lost 4 bases and J lost 0; bases outside the gene matches: 3. This CDR3 region has 15 residues. Germline CDR1 SGHRS, CDR2 YFSETQ. The CDR3 here is CASSGGQGMNTEAFF. CDR3 in DNA: TGCGCCAGCAGCGGGGGACAGGGGATGAACACTGAAGCTTTCTTT.

This clonotype has a count of ten or more. J is TRBJ2-7 and V is TRBV28; 7 nucleotides align to TRBD1. Per the germline V gene, CDR1 is MDHEN and CDR2 is SYDVKM. After removal of 5 bases from V and 7 bases from J, the junction contained 14 bases not matched to a gene. This CDR3 spans 15 amino acids. CDR3 region: CASSPPLTGLGEQYF. DNA for the CDR3: TGTGCCAGCAGTCCTCCACTGACAGGGCTCGGGGAGCAGTACTTC.

This clonotype has at least ten counts. This CDR3 is CASSLSGRGYTEAFF. The CDR3 DNA reads as TGTGCCAGCAGTTTATCAGGCAGGGGGTATACTGAAGCTTTCTTT. The rearrangement uses TRBV27 and TRBJ1-1, with 7 bases that match TRBD1. The CDR3 totals 15 residues. From germline, CDR1 is MNHEY and CDR2 SMNVEV (reference sequence). Unmatched junction bases numbered 6, after V lost 0 bases and J lost 5 bases.